A selection of T cell receptor beta chains follows, all from one sample in a study of neoadjuvant nivolumab and ipilimumab in lung cancer. Profiling relied on immunoSEQ multiplex PCR, and the TCRdb table lists in-frame clones only, not all of them. The sample includes over 6,000 clones, over 80% of them seen just once. The material was tumor tissue, obtained after neoadjuvant nivolumab, alone or with ipilimumab, at or shortly before surgery. The receptors come from an adult with non-small cell lung cancer. The CDR3 runs from the conserved cysteine through the conserved F or W. The order of the fields is D gene, V gene, J gene, clone size, CDR3 protein, CDR3 DNA. A D gene is named only where the DNA matches it firmly. Expanded clones are given a class, and other clones once, few, many or no size at all.

TRBD1,TRBV5-4,TRBJ2-5,-,CASSGTGLETQYF,TGTGCCAGCAGCGGGACAGGGTTGGAGACCCAGTACTTC
TRBD1,TRBV7-9,TRBJ1-1,once,CATRGASTEAFF,TGTGCCACCAGGGGGGCCTCCACTGAAGCTTTCTTT
-,TRBV5-6,TRBJ1-5,-,CASSRDNNQPQHF,TGTGCCAGCAGCCGGGACAACAATCAGCCCCAGCATTTT
TRBD1,TRBV6-5,TRBJ1-1,-,CASSYSGTANTEAFF,TGTGCCAGCAGTTACTCCGGGACAGCGAACACTGAAGCTTTCTTT
TRBD1,TRBV7-2,TRBJ1-2,-,CASSPALTGHHGYTF,TGTGCCAGCAGCCCGGCCCTGACAGGGCACCATGGCTACACCTTC
-,TRBV27,TRBJ1-1,-,CASSRGQNTEAFF,TGTGCCAGCAGCCGGGGACAGAACACTGAAGCTTTCTTT
-,TRBV2,TRBJ2-3,-,CASKTGPTDTQYF,TGTGCCAGCAAAACAGGCCCCACAGATACGCAGTATTTT
TRBD1,TRBV18,TRBJ1-4,-,CASSPRTGEFGEKLFF,TGTGCCAGCTCACCAAGGACAGGGGAGTTTGGTGAAAAACTGTTTTTT
-,TRBV29-1,TRBJ1-1,-,CSGGGGYMNTEAFF,TGCAGCGGGGGAGGGGGGTACATGAACACTGAAGCTTTCTTT
-,TRBV6-5,TRBJ2-1,few,CASSYSAGLEQFF,TGTGCCAGCAGTTACTCAGCAGGGCTTGAGCAGTTCTTC
TRBD1,TRBV14,TRBJ1-6,-,CASSQEWTGGTPLHF,TGTGCCAGCAGCCAAGAATGGACAGGGGGGACACCCCTCCACTTT
TRBD1,TRBV2,TRBJ1-6,-,CASSLGQANSPLHF,TGTGCCAGCAGCCTGGGACAGGCCAATTCACCCCTCCACTTT
-,TRBV6-6,TRBJ1-3,-,CASSYRAGHSGNTIYF,TGTGCCAGCAGTTACCGGGCAGGGCACTCTGGAAACACCATATATTTT
-,TRBV5-1,TRBJ1-6,-,CASSSDTGRDSPLHF,TGCGCCAGCAGCTCGGACACTGGGAGGGATTCACCCCTCCACTTT
TRBD2,TRBV4-1,TRBJ2-7,-,CASSPLAGVWVEQYF,TGCGCCAGCAGCCCCCTGGCGGGGGTTTGGGTGGAGCAGTACTTC
TRBD1,TRBV7-8,TRBJ2-2,once,CASSHARDRGNTGELFF,TGTGCCAGCAGTCATGCAAGGGACAGGGGGAACACCGGGGAGCTGTTTTTT
TRBD1,TRBV10-3,TRBJ1-6,-,CAISRGESPLHF,TGTGCCATCAGCAGGGGGGAATCACCCCTCCACTTT
-,TRBV18,TRBJ2-7,-,CASSPQVGRGYYEQYF,TGTGCCAGCTCACCACAAGTGGGTAGGGGCTACTACGAGCAGTACTTC
TRBD1,TRBV7-3,TRBJ2-1,-,CASSLAWGTGGRNEQFF,TGTGCCAGCAGCTTAGCTTGGGGGACAGGGGGACGCAATGAGCAGTTCTTC
TRBD1,TRBV2,TRBJ2-5,-,CASRGQGGFGTQYF,TGTGCCAGCAGGGGACAGGGTGGCTTCGGGACCCAGTACTTC
-,TRBV19,TRBJ2-1,-,CATALEGGAYNEQFF,TGTGCCACCGCCCTCGAGGGGGGGGCCTACAATGAGCAGTTCTTC
TRBD2,TRBV7-8,TRBJ2-1,-,CASSRVQVAGARGSYNEQFF,TGTGCCAGCAGCCGCGTTCAGGTAGCGGGGGCAAGAGGGTCCTACAATGAGCAGTTCTTC
TRBD1,TRBV28,TRBJ1-1,-,CASSSLQGVASEAFF,TGTGCCAGCAGTTCACTACAGGGGGTGGCGTCTGAAGCTTTCTTT
TRBD1,TRBV19,TRBJ2-7,-,CASSPQGTGEDF,TGTGCCAGTAGTCCGCAAGGGACAGGGGAGGACTTC
-,TRBV19,TRBJ2-1,-,CASSIVGGLSNNEQFF,TGTGCCAGTAGTATAGTAGGAGGGCTCTCCAACAATGAGCAGTTCTTC
-,TRBV6-5,TRBJ2-7,-,CASSYLTSNLQYF,TGTGCCAGCAGTTACCTGACTAGTAACCTGCAGTACTTC
-,TRBV15,TRBJ1-4,-,CATKRNEKLFF,TGTGCCACCAAGAGGAATGAAAAACTGTTTTTT
-,TRBV2,TRBJ2-7,-,CASWQGGNEQYF,TGTGCCAGCTGGCAGGGCGGCAACGAGCAGTACTTC
TRBD1,TRBV15,TRBJ1-1,-,CATSRDVQGRSEAFF,TGTGCCACCAGCAGAGATGTACAGGGGAGGAGTGAAGCTTTCTTT
TRBD2,TRBV5-1,TRBJ2-3,-,CASSLGLAGTDTQYF,TGCGCCAGCAGCCTGGGACTAGCGGGCACAGATACGCAGTATTTT
TRBD1,TRBV2,TRBJ2-7,-,CASSEGTGDEQYF,TGTGCCAGCAGTGAAGGGACAGGAGACGAGCAGTACTTC
-,TRBV29-1,TRBJ1-2,-,CSVDSRDGANYGYTF,TGCAGCGTTGATAGCAGGGACGGCGCTAACTATGGCTACACCTTC
-,TRBV2,TRBJ2-2,once,CASSATSPGELFF,TGTGCCAGCAGCGCTACCTCACCCGGGGAGCTGTTTTTT
TRBD1,TRBV25-1,TRBJ2-7,medium-sized,CASSAWDSNLYEQYF,TGTGCCAGCAGTGCGTGGGACAGCAACCTCTACGAGCAGTACTTC
-,TRBV27,TRBJ1-2,large,CASSLRGTYGYTF,TGTGCCAGCAGTTTAAGAGGGACCTATGGCTACACCTTC
-,TRBV7-8,TRBJ2-1,-,CASTPYKDEQFF,TGTGCCAGCACTCCCTACAAGGATGAGCAGTTCTTC
-,TRBV18,TRBJ2-2,-,CASSAGLSGELFF,TGTGCCAGCTCAGCGGGACTCTCCGGGGAGCTGTTTTTT
TRBD1,TRBV2,TRBJ2-7,-,CAIKDRVNGYEQYF,TGTGCCATAAAAGACAGGGTTAACGGATACGAGCAGTACTTC
-,TRBV6-1,TRBJ1-2,-,CASSTLNYGYTF,TGTGCCAGCAGTACCCTTAACTATGGCTACACCTTC
-,TRBV11-2,TRBJ2-7,-,CASSLEQVNSYEQYF,TGTGCCAGCAGCTTAGAACAGGTGAACTCCTACGAGCAGTACTTC
TRBD1,TRBV19,TRBJ1-3,-,CASSRQGISGNTIYF,TGTGCCAGTAGTCGACAGGGGATCTCTGGAAACACCATATATTTT
TRBD2,TRBV18,TRBJ2-1,-,CASSPSGGHNEQFF,TGTGCCAGCTCACCTAGCGGGGGGCACAATGAGCAGTTCTTC
-,TRBV5-1,TRBJ2-2,-,CASSLEQTNTGELFF,TGCGCCAGCAGCTTAGAACAAACGAACACCGGGGAGCTGTTTTTT